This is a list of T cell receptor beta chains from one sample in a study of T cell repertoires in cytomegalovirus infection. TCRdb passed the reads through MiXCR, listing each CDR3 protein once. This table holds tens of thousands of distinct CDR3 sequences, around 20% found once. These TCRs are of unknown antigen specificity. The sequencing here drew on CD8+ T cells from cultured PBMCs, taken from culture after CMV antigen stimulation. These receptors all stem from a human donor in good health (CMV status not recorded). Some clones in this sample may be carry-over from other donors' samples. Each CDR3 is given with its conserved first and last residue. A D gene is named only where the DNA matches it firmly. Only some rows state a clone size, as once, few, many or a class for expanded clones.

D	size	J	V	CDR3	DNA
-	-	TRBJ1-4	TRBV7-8	CASSFFEGGAEEKLFF	TGTGCCAGCAGCTTCTTTGAAGGTGGGGCGGAAGAAAAACTGTTTTTT
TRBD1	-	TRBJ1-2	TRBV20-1	CSAATGDYGYTF	TGCAGTGCGGCTACAGGGGACTATGGCTACACCTTC
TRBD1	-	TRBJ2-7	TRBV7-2	CASSLRGGPSYEQYF	TGTGCCAGCAGCTTAAGAGGGGGCCCTTCCTACGAGCAGTACTTC
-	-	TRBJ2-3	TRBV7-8	CASSFGPGTDTQYF	TGTGCCAGCAGCTTCGGACCGGGGACCGATACGCAGTATTTT
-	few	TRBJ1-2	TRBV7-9	CASSPTGTQDYGYTF	TGTGCCAGCAGCCCAACCGGGACGCAGGACTATGGCTACACCTTC
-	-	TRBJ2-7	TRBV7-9	CASSYSHSYEQYF	TGTGCCAGCAGCTACTCTCACTCCTACGAGCAGTACTTC
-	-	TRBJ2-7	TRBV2	CARQDKGGYEQYF	TGTGCCAGACAGGACAAGGGGGGTTACGAGCAGTACTTC
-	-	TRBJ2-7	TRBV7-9	CASSPGSPYEQYF	TGTGCCAGCAGCCCAGGCAGTCCCTACGAGCAGTACTTC
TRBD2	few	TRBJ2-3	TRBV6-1	CASSERRFSGGLSTDTQYF	TGTGCCAGCAGTGAACGACGATTTAGCGGGGGACTAAGCACAGATACGCAGTATTTT
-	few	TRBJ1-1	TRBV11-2	CASSFSPGGTEAFF	TGTGCCAGCAGCTTTTCCCCGGGGGGCACTGAAGCTTTCTTT
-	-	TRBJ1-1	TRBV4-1	CASSYALNTEAFF	TGCGCCAGCAGCTACGCCTTGAACACTGAAGCTTTCTTT
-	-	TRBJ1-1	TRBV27	CASSLGAGGTEAFF	TGTGCCAGCAGTTTAGGGGCGGGGGGCACTGAAGCTTTCTTT
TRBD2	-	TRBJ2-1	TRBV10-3	CAISGEGLYNEQFF	TGTGCCATCAGTGGGGAGGGTCTTTACAATGAGCAGTTCTTC
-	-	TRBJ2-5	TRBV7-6	CASSLGKGGETQYF	TGTGCCAGCAGCTTAGGCAAGGGTGGGGAGACCCAGTACTTC
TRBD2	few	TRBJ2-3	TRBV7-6	CASSLAFGPSGGASTQYF	TGTGCCAGCAGCTTAGCCTTTGGTCCCAGCGGGGGGGCCAGCACGCAGTATTTT
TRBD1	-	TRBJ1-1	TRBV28	CASSLMPTGANTEAFF	TGTGCCAGCAGTTTAATGCCGACAGGGGCGAACACTGAAGCTTTCTTT
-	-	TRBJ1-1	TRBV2	CAIPGKNTEAFF	TGTGCCATCCCTGGTAAGAACACTGAAGCTTTCTTT
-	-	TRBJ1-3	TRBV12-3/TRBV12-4	CASSSGISGNTIYF	TGTGCCAGCAGCTCAGGCATCTCTGGAAACACCATATATTTT
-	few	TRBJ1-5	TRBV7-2	CASSVVDYQPQHF	TGTGCCAGCAGCGTTGTCGATTACCAGCCCCAGCATTTT
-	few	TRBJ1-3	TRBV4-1	CASSPRDFSSGNTIYF	TGTGCCAGCAGCCCCCGGGACTTCAGCTCTGGAAACACCATATATTTT
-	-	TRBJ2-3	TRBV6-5	CASREDLADTQYF	TGTGCCAGCAGGGAAGATCTAGCAGATACGCAGTATTTT
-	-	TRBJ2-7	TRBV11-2	CASSPRHPYEQYF	TGTGCCAGCAGCCCAAGACATCCCTACGAGCAGTACTTC
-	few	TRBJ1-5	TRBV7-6	CASSLAKGNQPQHF	TGTGCCAGCAGCTTAGCTAAAGGGAATCAGCCCCAGCATTTT
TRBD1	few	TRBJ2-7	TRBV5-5	CASSYPGQGIPEQYF	TGTGCCAGCAGCTACCCGGGACAGGGAATTCCCGAGCAGTACTTC
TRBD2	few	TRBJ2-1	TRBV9	CASSASGGYNEQFF	TGTGCCAGCAGCGCTAGCGGGGGATACAATGAGCAGTTCTTC
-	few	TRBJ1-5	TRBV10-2	CASSTGTWPQHF	TGCGCCAGCAGTACAGGGACTTGGCCCCAGCATTTT
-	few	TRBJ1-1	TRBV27	CASSLGGPGTEAFF	TGTGCCAGCAGTTTAGGAGGGCCGGGCACTGAAGCTTTCTTT
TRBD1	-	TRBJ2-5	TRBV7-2	CASSLRTGVLQETQYF	TGTGCCAGCAGCCTCCGGACAGGGGTGCTCCAAGAGACCCAGTACTTC
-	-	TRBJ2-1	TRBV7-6	CASSLADNEQFF	TGTGCCAGCAGCTTAGCAGACAATGAGCAGTTCTTC
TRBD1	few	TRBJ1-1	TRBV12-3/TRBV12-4	CASSLTGVNTEAFF	TGTGCCAGCAGTTTAACAGGGGTGAACACTGAAGCTTTCTTT